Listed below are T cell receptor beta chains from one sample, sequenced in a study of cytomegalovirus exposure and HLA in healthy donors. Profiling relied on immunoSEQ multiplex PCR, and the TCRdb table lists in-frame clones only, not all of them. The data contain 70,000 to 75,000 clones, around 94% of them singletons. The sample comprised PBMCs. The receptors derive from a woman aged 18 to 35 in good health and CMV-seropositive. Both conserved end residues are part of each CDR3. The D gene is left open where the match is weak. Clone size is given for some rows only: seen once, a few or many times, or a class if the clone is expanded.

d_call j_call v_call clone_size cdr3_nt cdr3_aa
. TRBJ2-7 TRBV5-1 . TGCGCCAGCAGATATAGCGTGGACTACGAGCAGTACTTC CASRYSVDYEQYF
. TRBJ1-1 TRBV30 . TGTGCCTGGAGTAAACAGGGCAACACTGAAGCTTTCTTT CAWSKQGNTEAFF
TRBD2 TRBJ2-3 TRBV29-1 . TGCAGCGTCCAGATAGCGGGGCTGGCGGCAGATACGCAGTATTTT CSVQIAGLAADTQYF
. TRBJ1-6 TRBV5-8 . TGTGCCAGCAGCACCACAGGAGCGCATGTGAATTCACCCCTCCACTTT CASSTTGAHVNSPLHF
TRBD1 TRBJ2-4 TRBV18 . TGTGCCAGCTCACCATCAGGGGGCTCAAAAAACATTCAGTACTTC CASSPSGGSKNIQYF
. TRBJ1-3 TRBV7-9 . TGTGCCAGCAGCTTCGGTGGAAACACCATATATTTT CASSFGGNTIYF
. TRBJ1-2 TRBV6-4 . TGTGCCAGCAGTGACCAGGGCGGCTATGGCTACACCTTC CASSDQGGYGYTF
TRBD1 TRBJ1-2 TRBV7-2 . TGTGCCAGCAGCTTAGCGGGCAGGGGGATGAATGGCTACACCTTC CASSLAGRGMNGYTF
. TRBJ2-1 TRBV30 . TGTGCCTGGAGGGAAGGTTCCACGAGGTACAATGAGCAGTTCTTC CAWREGSTRYNEQFF
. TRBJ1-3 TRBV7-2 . TGTGCCAGTACACCGCGGGGAGGGGACACCATATATTTT CASTPRGGDTIYF
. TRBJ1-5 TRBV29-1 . TGCAGCGCCGCCGGTGGGGGGACTCGGGGGGCCCAGCATTTT CSAAGGGTRGAQHF
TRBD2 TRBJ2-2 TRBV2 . TGTGCCAGCAGTGAGCTAGCGGGAGCGCATGGCACCGGGGAGCTGTTTTTT CASSELAGAHGTGELFF
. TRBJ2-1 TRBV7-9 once TGTGCCAGCAGCTTAGTCCGGGTCTTTAGTGAGCAGTTCTTC CASSLVRVFSEQFF
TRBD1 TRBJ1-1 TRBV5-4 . TGTGCCAGCAGCTTTTCAGGGGGCGGCACTGAAGCTTTCTTT CASSFSGGGTEAFF
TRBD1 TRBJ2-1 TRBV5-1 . TGCGCCAGCAGCTTGGAATACAGGGGTGATGAGCAGTTCTTC CASSLEYRGDEQFF
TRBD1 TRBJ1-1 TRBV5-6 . TGTGCCAGCAGCTTGGGATGGGGGACAGGGATGAACACTGAAGCTTTCTTT CASSLGWGTGMNTEAFF
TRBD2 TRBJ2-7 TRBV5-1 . TGCGCCAGCAGCCTACACACTAGCGTCTACGAGCAGTACTTC CASSLHTSVYEQYF
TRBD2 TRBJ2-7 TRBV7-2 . TGTGCCAGCACCCAATATCTAGCGGGTACCTACGAGCAGTACTTC CASTQYLAGTYEQYF
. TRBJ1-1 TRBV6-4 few TGTGCCAGTTCAGGGGAAGCTTTCTTT CASSGEAFF
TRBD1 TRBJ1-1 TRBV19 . TGTGCCAGTAGTTCAACAGGGGACACTGAAGCTTTCTTT CASSSTGDTEAFF
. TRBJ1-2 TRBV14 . TGTGCCAGCAGCAGCGAAACGGGGTTTGGCTACACCTTC CASSSETGFGYTF
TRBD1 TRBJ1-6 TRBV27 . TGTGCCAGCAGTCCCTGGACAGGGGCTAAAAATTCACCCCTCCACTTT CASSPWTGAKNSPLHF
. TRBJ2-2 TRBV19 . TGTGCCAGTAGTTCCGGGAACGGGGAGCTGTTTTTT CASSSGNGELFF
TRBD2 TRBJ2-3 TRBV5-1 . TGCGCCAGCAGCTTCCAGTCTGGACTAGCATCAGATACGCAGTATTTT CASSFQSGLASDTQYF
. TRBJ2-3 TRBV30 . TGTGCCTGGGAGGACTCAGATACGCAGTATTTT CAWEDSDTQYF
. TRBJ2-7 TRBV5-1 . TGCGCCAGCAGCTTGTTGCAGGGCTCTTCCTACGAGCAGTACTTC CASSLLQGSSYEQYF
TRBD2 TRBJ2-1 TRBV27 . TGTGCCAGCAGTTTATCAGGGACTAGCGGTTACAATGAGCAGTTCTTC CASSLSGTSGYNEQFF
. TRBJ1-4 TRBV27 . TGTGCCAGCAGTTTAGCGGGGGAGGGTGAAAATGAAAAACTGTTTTTT CASSLAGEGENEKLFF
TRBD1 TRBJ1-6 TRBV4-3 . TGCGCCAGCAGCCAGAGGACAGGGGGGTCCTATAATTCACCCCTCCACTTT CASSQRTGGSYNSPLHF
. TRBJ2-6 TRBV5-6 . TGTGCCAGCAGCTTACTCTCTGGGGCCAACGTCCTGACTTTC CASSLLSGANVLTF
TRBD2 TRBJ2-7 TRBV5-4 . TGTGCCAGCAGCAGCGGACTAGCGGCCTCCTACGAGCAGTACTTC CASSSGLAASYEQYF
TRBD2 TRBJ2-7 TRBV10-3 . TGTGCCATTAGTAGCGGGAGTAATGAGCAGTACTTC CAISSGSNEQYF
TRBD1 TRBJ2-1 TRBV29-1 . TGCAGCGTTGTTGAGGGACAGGGATACAATGAGCAGTTCTTC CSVVEGQGYNEQFF
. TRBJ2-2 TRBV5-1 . TGCGCCAGCAGCTTAAATCCTGACACCGGGGAGCTGTTTTTT CASSLNPDTGELFF
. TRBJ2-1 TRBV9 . TGTGCCAGCAGCGCATTAACGAGCTCCTACAATGAGCAGTTCTTC CASSALTSSYNEQFF
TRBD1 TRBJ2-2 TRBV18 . TGTGCCAGCTCACCAACGACAGGGAGCACCGGGGAGCTGTTTTTT CASSPTTGSTGELFF
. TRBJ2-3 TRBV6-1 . TGTGCCAGCAGTGTGTCAGGGGACCTCACAGATACGCAGTATTTT CASSVSGDLTDTQYF
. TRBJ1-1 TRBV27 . TGTGCCAGCAGGTCCGGTCCAGGGGTTGAAGCTTTCTTT CASRSGPGVEAFF
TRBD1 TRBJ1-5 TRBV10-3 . TGTGCCATCAGGCTAGGGACAGATATTTATCAGCCCCAGCATTTT CAIRLGTDIYQPQHF
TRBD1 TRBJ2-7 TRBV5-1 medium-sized TGCGCCAGCAGCTTGCCCCGGGACAGGTTCTTCTACGAGCAGTACTTC CASSLPRDRFFYEQYF
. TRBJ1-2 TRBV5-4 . TGTGCCAGCAGCTGGCCTGAGGCGACCTATGGCTACACCTTC CASSWPEATYGYTF
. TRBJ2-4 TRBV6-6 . TGTGCCAGCTGTAACAGCTTAGCCAAAAACATTCAGTACTTC CASCNSLAKNIQYF
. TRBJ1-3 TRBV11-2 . TGTGCCAGCAGCTCCCCAGGGGATGGAAACACCATATATTTT CASSSPGDGNTIYF
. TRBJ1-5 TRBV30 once TGTGCCTGGATGTCCCCAGGGGCAAATCAGCCCCAGCATTTT CAWMSPGANQPQHF
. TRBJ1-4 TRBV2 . TGTGCCAGCAGTGAAGAGGGGGGGATTGCAACTAATGAAAAACTGTTTTTT CASSEEGGIATNEKLFF
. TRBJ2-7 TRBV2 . TGTGCCAGCACTAGCTCCTACGAGCAGTACTTC CASTSSYEQYF
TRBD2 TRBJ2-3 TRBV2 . TGTGCCACCGAGTGGGAGGGCCGGAATACGCAGTATTTT CATEWEGRNTQYF
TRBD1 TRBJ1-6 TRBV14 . TGTGCCAGCAGCCAAGAGGACAGGAATAATTCACCCCTCCACTTT CASSQEDRNNSPLHF
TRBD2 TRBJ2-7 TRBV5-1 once TGCGCCAGCAGCTTGGGTGTGACTAGCGGGAACGAGCAGTACTTC CASSLGVTSGNEQYF
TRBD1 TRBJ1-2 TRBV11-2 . TGTGCCAGCAGCCCAAGGGCCAGGGGGCAAGAGGGCTACACCTTC CASSPRARGQEGYTF
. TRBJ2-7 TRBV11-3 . TGTGCCAGCAGCCCCCAACAGGGTCAGGGGCAGTACTTC CASSPQQGQGQYF
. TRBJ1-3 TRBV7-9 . TGTGCCAGCAGCTTAGGACAGGGAAACACCATATATTTT CASSLGQGNTIYF
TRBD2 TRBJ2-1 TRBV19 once TGTGCCAGTAGTGCCCGGACTAGCTCCTACAATGAGCAGTTCTTC CASSARTSSYNEQFF
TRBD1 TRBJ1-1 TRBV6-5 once TGTGCCAGCAGTGCGACAGGGGGCACTGAAGCTTTCTTT CASSATGGTEAFF
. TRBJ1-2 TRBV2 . TGTGCCAGCAGTAGGTGGTCGTACAGAACGAAATCTCACGGCTACACCTTC CASSRWSYRTKSHGYTF
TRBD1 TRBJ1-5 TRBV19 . TGTGCCAGTAGCCCTGACAGGGGCCACGGACAGCCCCAGCATTTT CASSPDRGHGQPQHF